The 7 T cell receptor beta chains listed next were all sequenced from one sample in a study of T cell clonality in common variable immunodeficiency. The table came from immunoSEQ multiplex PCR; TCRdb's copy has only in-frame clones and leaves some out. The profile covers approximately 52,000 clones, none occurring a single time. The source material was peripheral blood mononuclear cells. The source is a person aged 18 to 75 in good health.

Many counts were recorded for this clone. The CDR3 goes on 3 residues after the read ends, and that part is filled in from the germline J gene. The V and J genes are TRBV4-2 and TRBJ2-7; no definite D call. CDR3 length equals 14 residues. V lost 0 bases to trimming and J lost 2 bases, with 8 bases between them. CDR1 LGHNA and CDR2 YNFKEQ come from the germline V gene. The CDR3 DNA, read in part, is TGTGCCAGCAGCCAAGATGGCCTAGCCTACGAG. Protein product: CASSQDGLAYE. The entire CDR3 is CASSQDGLAYEQYF.

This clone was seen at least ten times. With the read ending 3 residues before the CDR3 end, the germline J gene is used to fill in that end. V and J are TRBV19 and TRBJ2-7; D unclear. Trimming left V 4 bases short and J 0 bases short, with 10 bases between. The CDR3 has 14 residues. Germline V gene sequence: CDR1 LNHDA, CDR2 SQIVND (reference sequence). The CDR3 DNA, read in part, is TGTGCCAGTAGTACCCAGTCAACCTCCTACGAG. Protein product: CASSTQSTSYE. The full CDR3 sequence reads CASSTQSTSYEQYF.

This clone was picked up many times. CDR3: CASKGPNGQITGELFF. Incomplete CDR3 DNA: TGTGCCAGTAAGGGACCCAACGGACAGATCACCGGGGAG. The chain joins TRBV19 to TRBJ2-2; D is possibly TRBD1 (6 bases). The read stops 3 residues short of the end of the CDR3; the missing end is completed from the germline J gene. Trimming removed 7 bases from V and 4 bases from J, with 19 bases in between. Germline lookup yields CDR1 LNHDA and CDR2 SQIVND (reference sequence). The CDR3 has 16 residues.

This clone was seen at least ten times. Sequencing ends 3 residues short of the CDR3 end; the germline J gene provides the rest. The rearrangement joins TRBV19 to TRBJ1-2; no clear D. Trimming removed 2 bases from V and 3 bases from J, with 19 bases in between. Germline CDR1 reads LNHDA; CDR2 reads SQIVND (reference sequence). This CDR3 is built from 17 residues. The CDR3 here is CASSIQEIFLPHYGYTF. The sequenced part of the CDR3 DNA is TGTGCCAGTAGTATACAGGAAATCTTCCTGCCCCACTATGGC.

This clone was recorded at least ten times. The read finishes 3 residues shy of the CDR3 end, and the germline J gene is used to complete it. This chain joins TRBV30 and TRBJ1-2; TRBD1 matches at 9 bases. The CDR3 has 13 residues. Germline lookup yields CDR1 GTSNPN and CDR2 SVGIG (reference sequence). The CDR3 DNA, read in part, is TGTGCCTGGACAACAGGGGGCTCGGGAGGC. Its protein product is CAWTTGGSGG. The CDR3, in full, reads CAWTTGGSGGYTF.

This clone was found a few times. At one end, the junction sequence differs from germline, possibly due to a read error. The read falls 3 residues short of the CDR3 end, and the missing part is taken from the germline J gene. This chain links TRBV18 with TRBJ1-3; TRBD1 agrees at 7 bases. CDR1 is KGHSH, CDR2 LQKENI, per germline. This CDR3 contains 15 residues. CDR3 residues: CASAPDRVGGNTIYF. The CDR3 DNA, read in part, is TGTGCCAGCGCACCAGACAGGGTTGGCGGAAACACC.

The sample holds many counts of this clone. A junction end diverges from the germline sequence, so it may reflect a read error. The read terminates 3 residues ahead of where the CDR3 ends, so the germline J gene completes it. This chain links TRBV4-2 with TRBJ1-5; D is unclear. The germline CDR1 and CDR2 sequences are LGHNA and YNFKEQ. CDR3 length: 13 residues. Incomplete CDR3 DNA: TGCGCCAGCAGCCCAGCGGGGAATCAGCCC. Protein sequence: CASSPAGNQP. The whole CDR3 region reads CASSPAGNQPQHF.